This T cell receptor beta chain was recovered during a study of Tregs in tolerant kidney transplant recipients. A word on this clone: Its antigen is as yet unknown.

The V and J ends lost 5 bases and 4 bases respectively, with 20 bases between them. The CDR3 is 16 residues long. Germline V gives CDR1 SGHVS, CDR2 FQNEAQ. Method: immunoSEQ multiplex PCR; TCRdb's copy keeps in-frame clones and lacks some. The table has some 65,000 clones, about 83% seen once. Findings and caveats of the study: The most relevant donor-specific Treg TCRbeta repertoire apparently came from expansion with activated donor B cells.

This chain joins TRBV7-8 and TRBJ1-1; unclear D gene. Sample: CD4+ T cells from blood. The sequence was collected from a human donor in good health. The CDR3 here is CASSLPPPSGSTEAFF. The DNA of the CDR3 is TGTGCCAGCAGCCTACCGCCGCCCTCTGGGAGCACTGAAGCTTTCTTT. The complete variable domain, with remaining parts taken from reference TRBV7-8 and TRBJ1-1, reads GAGVSQSPRYKVAKRGQDVALRCDPISGHVSLFWYQQALGQGPEFLTYFQNEAQLDKSGLPSDRFFAERPEGSVSTLKIQRTQQEDSAVYLCASSLPPPSGSTEAFFGQGTRLTVV.